This T cell receptor (beta chain) was observed in a study of T cells in Graves' hyperthyroidism and ophthalmopathy. This clonotype was seen ten or more times. There were TCR beta CDR3 regions amplified from RNA transcripts. The TCR CDR3 first-round RT-PCR relied on the HTBI primer set. TCRdb reprocessed the multiplex PCR reads with MiXCR, giving one entry per CDR3 protein. The sample holds some 380,000 distinct CDR3 sequences, approximately 13% seen once. Sequencing was carried out using blood. The TCR comes from a man aged 25-45 years with Graves' hyperthyroidism that later progressed to Graves' ophthalmopathy.

CDR3 sequence (DNA): TGTGCCAGCAGCCCTGACATTAACACTGAAGCTTTCTTT. Translation: CASSPDINTEAFF. This rearrangement joins TRBV7-9 to TRBJ1-1; D is unclear. V lost 5 bases to trimming and J lost 2 bases, with 9 bases between them. Germline CDR1 reads SEHNR; CDR2 reads FQNEAQ (reference sequence). The CDR3 spans 13 residues.